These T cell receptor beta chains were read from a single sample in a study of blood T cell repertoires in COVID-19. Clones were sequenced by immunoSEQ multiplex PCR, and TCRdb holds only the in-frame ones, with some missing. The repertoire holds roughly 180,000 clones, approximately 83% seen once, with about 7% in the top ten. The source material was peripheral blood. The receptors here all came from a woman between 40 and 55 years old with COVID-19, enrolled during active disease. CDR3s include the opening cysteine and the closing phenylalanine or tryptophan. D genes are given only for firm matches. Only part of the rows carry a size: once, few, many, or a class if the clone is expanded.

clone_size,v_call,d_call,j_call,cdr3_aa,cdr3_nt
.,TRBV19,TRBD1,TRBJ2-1,CASSIQGTAPNEQFF,TGTGCCAGTAGTATACAAGGGACAGCCCCCAATGAGCAGTTCTTC
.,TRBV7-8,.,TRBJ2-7,CASSADARRDLHYEQYF,TGTGCCAGCAGCGCCGACGCTCGCAGGGATTTGCACTACGAGCAGTACTTC
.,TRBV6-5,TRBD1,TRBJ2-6,CASKTGDRALTF,TGTGCCAGCAAAACAGGGGACAGAGCCCTGACTTTC
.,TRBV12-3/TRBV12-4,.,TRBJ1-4,CASSYAIGKAVFF,TGTGCCAGCAGCTATGCCATAGGAAAGGCGGTGTTTTTT
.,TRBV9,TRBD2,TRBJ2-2,CASSVVPPNMRGGAGELFF,TGTGCCAGCAGCGTAGTTCCCCCCAACATGCGGGGGGGCGCCGGGGAGCTGTTTTTT
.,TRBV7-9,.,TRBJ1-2,CASSLMGGDYGYTF,TGTGCCAGCAGCTTAATGGGGGGTGACTATGGCTACACCTTC
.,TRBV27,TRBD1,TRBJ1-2,CASNKQGKDGYTF,TGTGCCAGCAATAAACAGGGGAAGGATGGCTACACCTTC
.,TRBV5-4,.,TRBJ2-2,CASRKLSRGTGELFF,TGTGCCAGCAGAAAATTGAGCAGGGGAACCGGGGAGCTGTTTTTT
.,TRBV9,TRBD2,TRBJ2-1,CASSDSGRAYNEQFF,TGTGCCAGCAGCGATAGCGGGAGGGCCTACAATGAGCAGTTCTTC
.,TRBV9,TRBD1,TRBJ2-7,CASSARSDRGEQYF,TGTGCCAGCAGCGCCAGATCGGACAGGGGCGAGCAGTACTTC
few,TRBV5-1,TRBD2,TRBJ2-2,CASSSGLAGVNTGELFF,TGCGCCAGCAGCTCGGGACTAGCGGGGGTCAACACCGGGGAGCTGTTTTTT
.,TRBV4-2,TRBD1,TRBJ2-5,CASSPRGTVQETQYF,TGTGCCAGCAGCCCAAGGGGGACAGTACAAGAGACCCAGTACTTC
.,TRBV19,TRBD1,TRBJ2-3,CAAAHRGNTDTQYF,TGTGCCGCGGCCCACAGGGGAAACACAGATACGCAGTATTTT
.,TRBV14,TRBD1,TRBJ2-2,CASSLYKPGQGPPGELFF,TGTGCCAGCAGCCTATACAAACCCGGACAGGGGCCCCCCGGGGAGCTGTTTTTT
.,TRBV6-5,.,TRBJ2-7,CASSYSSYYEQYF,TGTGCCAGCAGTTACTCGAGCTACTACGAGCAGTACTTC
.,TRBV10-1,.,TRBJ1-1,CASSENLGNTEAFF,TGCGCCAGCAGTGAGAACCTCGGGAACACTGAAGCTTTCTTT
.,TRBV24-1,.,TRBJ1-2,CATSDLGGPGVYGYTF,TGTGCCACCAGTGATTTGGGCGGGCCGGGGGTCTATGGCTACACCTTC
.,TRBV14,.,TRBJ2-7,CASSQDFGQITGYEQYF,TGTGCCAGCAGCCAAGATTTCGGCCAAATCACGGGCTACGAGCAGTACTTC